Listed below are T cell receptor beta chains from one sample, sequenced in a study of regulatory T cells in long-lasting Graves disease. TCRdb fed the multiplex PCR reads into MiXCR, producing one record per CDR3 protein. This sample has under 450,000 distinct CDR3 sequences; 23% occur once, and the top ten carry about 27%. The starting material was peripheral blood mononuclear cells (PBMCs), obtained when the disease was refractory, from a patient treated with antithyroid drugs. The receptors were gathered from a female donor with Graves disease. CDR3s leave out the opening cysteine and the closing phenylalanine or tryptophan.

>11|TRBJ2-5|TRBV5-1
ASRSGSQETQY
>12|TRBJ1-5|TRBV28
ASSSTGDAQPQH
>11|TRBJ2-7|TRBV6-2/TRBV6-3
ASRKGQPYEQY
>14|TRBJ2-6|TRBV6-4
ASSDEGASGANVLT
>12|-|TRBV9
ASSVRTDSGEQF
>11|TRBJ1-2|TRBV29-1
SVGETGGYGYT
>16|TRBJ2-6|TRBV10-3
AINRDTSLFSGANVLT
>17|TRBJ2-7|TRBV20-1
SAREGSSGRAPGDYEQY
>14|TRBJ1-4|TRBV5-1
ASSLDPGARNEKLF
>11|TRBJ2-7|TRBV2
ASSLGARNEQY
>13|TRBJ1-5|TRBV28
ASSLLGNSNQPQH
>12|TRBJ2-1|TRBV11-2
ASSNGQGTREQF
>14|TRBJ1-1|TRBV28
ASSLWYGVYRTEAF
>16|TRBJ2-7|TRBV2
ASSEPGPRQGLTYEQY
>10|TRBJ2-1|TRBV6-1
ASTGTHNEQF
>12|TRBJ1-3|TRBV12-3/TRBV12-4
ASSLGYSGNTIY
>13|TRBJ1-2|TRBV7-2
ASTQLGERAYGYT
>12|TRBJ2-1|TRBV10-3
ATYTGTQSNEQF
>10|TRBJ2-5|TRBV6-5
ASSYSRETQY
>13|TRBJ2-7|TRBV12-3/TRBV12-4
ASRQRQGAYYEQY
>11|TRBJ1-5|TRBV2
ASRQVGNQPQH
>14|TRBJ1-1|TRBV20-1
SARDLVRTGTTEAF
>15|TRBJ1-2|TRBV7-2
ASSLVVLQGPNYGYT
>13|TRBJ1-5|TRBV6-2/TRBV6-3
ASNLAGTFNQPQH
>13|TRBJ2-5|TRBV5-4
ASSSHRGTQETQY
>13|TRBJ1-5|TRBV5-6
ASSLGGASDQPQH
>13|TRBJ1-6|TRBV28
ASSLSGRLSSPLH
>14|TRBJ2-2|TRBV7-7
ASSLEASGGTGELF
>16|TRBJ2-2|TRBV20-1
SARGWGLKERNTGELF
>12|TRBJ2-7|TRBV20-1
SAWIRDRAHEQY
>10|TRBJ2-7|TRBV20-1
SAGQPGYEQY
>14|TRBJ2-7|TRBV28
ASTGIMTGANYEQY
>14|TRBJ2-7|TRBV10-3
AISGVSSGGKFEQY
>13|TRBJ2-7|TRBV3-1
ASSQGVGLSYEQY
>12|TRBJ2-7|TRBV29-1
SVRTGGVSYEQY
>14|TRBJ2-7|TRBV18
ASSPALRDTNPRQY